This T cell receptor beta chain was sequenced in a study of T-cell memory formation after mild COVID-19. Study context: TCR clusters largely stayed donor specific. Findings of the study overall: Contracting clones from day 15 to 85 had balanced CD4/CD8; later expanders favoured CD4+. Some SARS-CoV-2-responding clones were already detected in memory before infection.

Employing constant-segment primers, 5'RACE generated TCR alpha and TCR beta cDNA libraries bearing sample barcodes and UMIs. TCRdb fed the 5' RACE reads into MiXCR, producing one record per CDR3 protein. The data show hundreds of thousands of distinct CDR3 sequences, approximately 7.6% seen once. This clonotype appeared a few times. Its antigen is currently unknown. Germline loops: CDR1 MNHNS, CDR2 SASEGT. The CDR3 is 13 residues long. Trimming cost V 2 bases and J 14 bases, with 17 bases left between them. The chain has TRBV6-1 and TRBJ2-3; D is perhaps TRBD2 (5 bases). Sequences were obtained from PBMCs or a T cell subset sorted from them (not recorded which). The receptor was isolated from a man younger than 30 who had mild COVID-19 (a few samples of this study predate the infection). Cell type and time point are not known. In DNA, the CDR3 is TGTGCCAGCAGTGAAAACCCGGGAAGTACAAGGTATTTT. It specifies CASSENPGSTRYF.